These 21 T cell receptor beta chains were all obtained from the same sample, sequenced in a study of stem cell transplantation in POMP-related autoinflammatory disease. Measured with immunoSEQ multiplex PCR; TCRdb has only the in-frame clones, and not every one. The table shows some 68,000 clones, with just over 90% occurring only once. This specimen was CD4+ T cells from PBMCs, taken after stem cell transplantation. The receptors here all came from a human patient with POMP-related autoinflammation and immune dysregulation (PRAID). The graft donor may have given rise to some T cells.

The CDR3 DNA sequence: TGCGCCAGCAGCTCCTACGGGACTATTGGGGTAGAGACCCAGTACTTC. This codes for CASSSYGTIGVETQYF. This sequence joins TRBV5-1 and TRBJ2-5, with 7 nucleotides matching TRBD2. V shed 3 bases and J 4 bases; nucleotides not matched to a gene: 12. The germline V gene has CDR1 SGHRS and CDR2 YFSETQ. This CDR3 has 16 residues.

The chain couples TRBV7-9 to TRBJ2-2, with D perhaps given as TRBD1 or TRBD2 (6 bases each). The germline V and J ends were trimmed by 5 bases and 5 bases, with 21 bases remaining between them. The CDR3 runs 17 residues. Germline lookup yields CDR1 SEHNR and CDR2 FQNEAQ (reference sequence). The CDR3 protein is CASSPLGGHLETGELFF. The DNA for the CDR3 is TGTGCCAGCAGCCCTTTGGGGGGCCATTTAGAAACCGGGGAGCTGTTTTTT.

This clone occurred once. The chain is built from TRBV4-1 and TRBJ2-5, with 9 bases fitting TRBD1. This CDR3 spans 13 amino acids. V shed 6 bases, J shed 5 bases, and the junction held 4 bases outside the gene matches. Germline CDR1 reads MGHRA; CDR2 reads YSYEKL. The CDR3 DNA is TGCGCCAGCAGTCGGACAGGGGTGGAGACCCAGTACTTC. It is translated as CASSRTGVETQYF.

CDR3 in amino acids: CASSLSRVEKLFF. CDR3 DNA: TGTGCCAGCAGTCTCTCTCGGGTTGAAAAACTGTTTTTT. The rearrangement joins TRBV12-3 or TRBV12-4 to TRBJ1-4; D is ambiguous. With 5 bases removed from V and 7 bases from J, the gap between germline ends came to 11 bases. The length of the CDR3 is 13 residues.

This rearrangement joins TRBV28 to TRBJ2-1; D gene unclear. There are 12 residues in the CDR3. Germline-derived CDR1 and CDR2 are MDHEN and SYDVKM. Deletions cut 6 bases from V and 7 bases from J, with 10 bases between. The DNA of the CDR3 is TGTGCCAGCAGGACGTCCCGGAATGAGCAGTTCTTC. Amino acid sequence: CASRTSRNEQFF.

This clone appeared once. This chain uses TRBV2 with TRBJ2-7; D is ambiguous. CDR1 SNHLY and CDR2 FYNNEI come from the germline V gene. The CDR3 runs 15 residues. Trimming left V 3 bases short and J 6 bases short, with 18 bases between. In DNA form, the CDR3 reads TGTGCCAGCAGTGAGAGGAAAGCTGTTCGCTCCGAGCAGTACTTC. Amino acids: CASSERKAVRSEQYF.

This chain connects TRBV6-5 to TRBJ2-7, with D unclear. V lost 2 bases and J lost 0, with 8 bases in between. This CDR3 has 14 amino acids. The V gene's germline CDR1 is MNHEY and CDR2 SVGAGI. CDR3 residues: CASSYSRLSYEQYF. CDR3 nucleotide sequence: TGTGCCAGCAGTTACAGCAGACTCTCCTACGAGCAGTACTTC.

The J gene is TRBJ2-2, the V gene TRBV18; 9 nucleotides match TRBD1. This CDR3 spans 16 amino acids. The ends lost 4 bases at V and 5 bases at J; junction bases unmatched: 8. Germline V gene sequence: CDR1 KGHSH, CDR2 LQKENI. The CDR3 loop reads CASSRPGTGKTGELFF. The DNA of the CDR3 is TGTGCCAGCTCACGCCCCGGGACAGGGAAGACCGGGGAGCTGTTTTTT.

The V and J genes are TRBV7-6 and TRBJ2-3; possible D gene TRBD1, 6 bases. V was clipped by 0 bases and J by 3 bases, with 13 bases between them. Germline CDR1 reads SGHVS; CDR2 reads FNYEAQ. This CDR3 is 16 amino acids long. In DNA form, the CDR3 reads TGTGCCAGCAGCTTAGCGCAACAGGGTGGAACAGATACGCAGTATTTT. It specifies CASSLAQQGGTDTQYF. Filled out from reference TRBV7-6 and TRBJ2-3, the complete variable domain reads GAGVSQSPRYKVTKRGQDVALRCDPISGHVSLYWYRQALGQGPEFLTYFNYEAQQDKSGLPNDRFSAERPEGSISTLTIQRTEQRDSAMYRCASSLAQQGGTDTQYFGPGTRLTVL.

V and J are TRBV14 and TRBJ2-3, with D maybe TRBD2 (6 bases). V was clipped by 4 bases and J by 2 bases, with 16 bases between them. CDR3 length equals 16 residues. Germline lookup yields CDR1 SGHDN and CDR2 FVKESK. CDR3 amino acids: CASSRNPGLSTDTQYF. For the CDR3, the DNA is TGTGCCAGCAGCCGGAACCCGGGACTCTCCACAGATACGCAGTATTTT.

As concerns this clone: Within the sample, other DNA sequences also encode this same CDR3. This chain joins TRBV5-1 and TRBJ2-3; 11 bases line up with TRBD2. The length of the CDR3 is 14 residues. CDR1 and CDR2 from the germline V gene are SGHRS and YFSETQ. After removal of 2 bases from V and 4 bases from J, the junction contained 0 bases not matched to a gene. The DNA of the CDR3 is TGCGCCAGCAGCTTTAGCGGGGGGGCAGATACGCAGTATTTT. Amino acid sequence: CASSFSGGADTQYF.

CDR3 sequence (DNA): TGTGCCTGGAGTTCCGACAGCTACAATGAGCAGTTCTTC. It yields the protein CAWSSDSYNEQFF. V is TRBV30 and J is TRBJ2-1; TRBD1 is a possible D gene (5 bases). Trimming took 2 bases from V and 3 from J, leaving 8 bases between them. Germline V CDR1 and CDR2: GTSNPN, SVGIG (reference sequence). The CDR3 is 13 amino acids.

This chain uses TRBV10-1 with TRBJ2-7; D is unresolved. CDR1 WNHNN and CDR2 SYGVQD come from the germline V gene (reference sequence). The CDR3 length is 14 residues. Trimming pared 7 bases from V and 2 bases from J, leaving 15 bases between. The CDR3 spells CASTLTNHTYEQYV. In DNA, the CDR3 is TGCGCCAGCACTCTTACCAACCACACCTACGAGCAGTACGTC.

In DNA form, the CDR3 reads TGCGCCAGCAGCTTGGAACAAGATCAGCCCCAGCATTTT. Amino acids: CASSLEQDQPQHF. The chain couples TRBV5-1 to TRBJ1-5; D is unresolved. V lost 0 bases and J lost 5, with 6 bases in between. The CDR3 sequence is 13 residues long. The germline CDR1 and CDR2 sequences are SGHRS and YFSETQ.

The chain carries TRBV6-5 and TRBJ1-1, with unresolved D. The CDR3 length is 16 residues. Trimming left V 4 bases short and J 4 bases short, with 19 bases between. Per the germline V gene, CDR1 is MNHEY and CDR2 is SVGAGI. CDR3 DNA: TGTGCCAGCAGTTCCCCAGACCGACCGGAGAGCACTGAAGCTTTCTTT. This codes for CASSSPDRPESTEAFF.

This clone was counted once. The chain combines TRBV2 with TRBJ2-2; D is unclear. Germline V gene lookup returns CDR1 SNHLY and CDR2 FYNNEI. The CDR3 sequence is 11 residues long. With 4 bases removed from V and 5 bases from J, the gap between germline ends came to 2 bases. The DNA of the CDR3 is TGTGCCAGCAGTGGTACCGGGGAGCTGTTTTTT. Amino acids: CASSGTGELFF.

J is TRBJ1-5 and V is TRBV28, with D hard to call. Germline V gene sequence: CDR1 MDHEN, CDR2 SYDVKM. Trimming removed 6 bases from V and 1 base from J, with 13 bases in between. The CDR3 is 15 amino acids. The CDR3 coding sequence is TGTGCCAGCAGCCTTATTAGGGTGAGCAATCAGCCCCAGCATTTT. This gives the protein CASSLIRVSNQPQHF.

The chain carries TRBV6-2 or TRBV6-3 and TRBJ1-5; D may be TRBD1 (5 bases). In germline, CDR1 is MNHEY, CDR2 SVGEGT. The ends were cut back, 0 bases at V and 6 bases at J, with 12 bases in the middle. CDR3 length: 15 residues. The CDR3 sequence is CASSYSSQGSQPQHF. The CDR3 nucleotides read TGTGCCAGCAGTTACTCGAGTCAGGGTAGTCAGCCCCAGCATTTT.

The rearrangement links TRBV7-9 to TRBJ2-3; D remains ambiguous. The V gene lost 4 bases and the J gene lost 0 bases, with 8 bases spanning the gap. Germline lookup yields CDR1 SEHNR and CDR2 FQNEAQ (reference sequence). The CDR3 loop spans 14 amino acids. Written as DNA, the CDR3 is TGTGCCAGCAGCTCGGCGTCAAGCACAGATACGCAGTATTTT. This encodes CASSSASSTDTQYF.

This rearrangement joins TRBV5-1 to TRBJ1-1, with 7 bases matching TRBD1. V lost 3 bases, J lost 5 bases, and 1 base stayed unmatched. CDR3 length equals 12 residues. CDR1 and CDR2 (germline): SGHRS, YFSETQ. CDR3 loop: CASSWGQTEAFF. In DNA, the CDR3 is TGCGCCAGCAGCTGGGGACAGACTGAAGCTTTCTTT.

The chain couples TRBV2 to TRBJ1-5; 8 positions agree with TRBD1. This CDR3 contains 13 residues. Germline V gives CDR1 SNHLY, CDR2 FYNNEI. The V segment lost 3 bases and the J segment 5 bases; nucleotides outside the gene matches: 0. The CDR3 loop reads CASSEDRDQPQHF. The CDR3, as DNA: TGTGCCAGCAGTGAGGACAGGGATCAGCCCCAGCATTTT.